The clone carrying this T cell receptor (beta chain) was seen repeatedly, ten times or more. Its specificity is not known. CDR3 size: 13 residues. From germline, CDR1 is GTSNPN and CDR2 SVGIG (reference sequence). V was pared by 3 bases and J by 0 bases, with 9 bases between. This record comes from a study of breast tumors, draining lymph nodes, adjacent tissues. Whole-study results and caveats: Most tumor T cells seemingly derive from lymph node, then expand in tumor.

In TCRdb, the multiplex PCR reads were re-called with MiXCR into one record per CDR3 protein. The sample shows about 22,000 distinct CDR3 sequences, around 40% of them seen only once. The J gene is TRBJ2-7, the V gene TRBV30; D is uncertain. Source material: breast tumor tissue. The sequence was obtained from a female donor with breast cancer. Some clones in this sample may be carry-over from other donors' samples. CDR3 coding DNA: TGTGCCTGGAGATACAGCAGCTCCTACGAGCAGTACTTC. Protein sequence: CAWRYSSSYEQYF.